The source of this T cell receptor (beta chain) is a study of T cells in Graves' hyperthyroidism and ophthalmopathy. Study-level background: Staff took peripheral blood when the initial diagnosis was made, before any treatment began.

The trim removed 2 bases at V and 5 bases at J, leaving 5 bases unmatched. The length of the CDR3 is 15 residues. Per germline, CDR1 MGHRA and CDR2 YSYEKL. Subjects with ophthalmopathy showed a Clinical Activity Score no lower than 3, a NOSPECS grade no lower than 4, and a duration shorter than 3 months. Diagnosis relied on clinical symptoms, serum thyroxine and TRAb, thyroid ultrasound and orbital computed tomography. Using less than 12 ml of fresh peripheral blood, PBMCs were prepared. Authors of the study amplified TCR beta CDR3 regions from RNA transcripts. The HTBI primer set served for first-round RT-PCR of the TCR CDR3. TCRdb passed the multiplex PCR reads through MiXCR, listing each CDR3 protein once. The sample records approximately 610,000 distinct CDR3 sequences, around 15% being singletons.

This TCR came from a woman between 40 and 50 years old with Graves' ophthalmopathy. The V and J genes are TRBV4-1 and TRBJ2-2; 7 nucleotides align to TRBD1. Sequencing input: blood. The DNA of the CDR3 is TGCGCCAGCAGCCAATCCGGGACAGCAACCGGGGAGCTGTTTTTT. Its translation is CASSQSGTATGELFF.